This TCR beta chain came from a study of blood T cells in healthy people across ages. Study-level points and caveats: Donor CMV status was unknown, possibly confounding expanded clonotype changes. The diversity estimates, figures obtained from one million T cells, were considered underestimates.

V was trimmed by 6 bases and J by 9 bases, leaving 19 bases between them. The length of the CDR3 is 14 residues. Germline V lookup: CDR1 SGHRS, CDR2 YFSETQ. PCR was performed a second time for about 6 to 11 cycles using a sample-barcoded 5' primer and a J-beta primer mix. Researchers report that a template-switch adaptor with 12 random nucleotides tagged each cDNA molecule. MiXCR was run by TCRdb on the 5' RACE reads, yielding one entry per CDR3 protein. The sample lists about 1.4 million distinct CDR3 sequences; approximately 59% were seen once. This clonotype was observed once. As yet, its antigen is unknown. Whenever a sample was processed, at least 7 million PBMCs were isolated.

The specimen was blood. The V and J genes are TRBV5-1 and TRBJ2-1, with D perhaps matching TRBD1 or TRBD2 (5 bases each). The origin of this receptor is a young man in good health. The CDR3 DNA is TGCGCCAGCAATTATCGGGGTGCTGGGACTGAGCAGTTCTTC. Its translation: CASNYRGAGTEQFF.